Listed here is a single T cell receptor beta chain. The CDR3 is made up of 13 amino acids. Looked up from germline, CDR1 is SGHNT and CDR2 is YYREEE (reference sequence). V gave up 3 bases and J gave up 6 bases, with 9 bases separating them. The data are from a study of T cell responses to AZD1222 COVID-19 vaccine. TCRdb's copy holds only in-frame clones and misses some; the assay was immunoSEQ multiplex PCR. The sample lists some 170,000 clones, less than 90% seen once, with approximately 1.8% in the top ten. This chain links TRBV5-4 with TRBJ1-4; tentative D call: TRBD1 (5 bases). The sequence came from an adult in good health. This material consisted of peripheral blood, taken on day 0 of AZD1222 vaccination. CDR3 DNA: TGTGCCAGCAGCTCTTTAGGGGATGAAAAACTGTTTTTT. This translates into CASSSLGDEKLFF.